This passage covers 15 T cell receptor beta chains from one sample sequenced in a study of cytomegalovirus exposure and HLA in healthy donors. PCR employed 60 Vbeta and 13 Jbeta primers. Here immunoSEQ multiplex PCR was the method, and the copy in TCRdb shows in-frame clones only, minus some. The sample holds around 120,000 clones; approximately 74% are singletons and the top ten take roughly 10%. The sample comprised PBMCs. These receptors were obtained from a woman aged 45-65 years in good health and CMV-seropositive.

This sequence joins TRBV2 and TRBJ2-2, with 11 bases fitting TRBD2. Germline V gene sequence: CDR1 SNHLY, CDR2 FYNNEI. CDR3 size: 19 residues. The J segment lost 4 bases and the V segment lost 4 bases, leaving 14 bases of the junction unmatched. CDR3 amino acids: CASSALGLADPMSTGELFF. CDR3 coding DNA: TGTGCCAGCAGTGCTCTGGGACTAGCGGACCCAATGAGCACCGGGGAGCTGTTTTTT.

The genes are TRBV7-8 and TRBJ2-7; 13 nucleotides agree with TRBD2. The germline V gene has CDR1 SGHVS and CDR2 FQNEAQ. Trimming cost V 4 bases and J 3 bases; bases outside gene matches: 9. The CDR3 is 17 residues long. This chain's CDR3 is CASSSTSGRAPLYEQYF. CDR3 nucleotides: TGTGCCAGCAGCTCAACTAGCGGGAGGGCTCCCCTCTACGAGCAGTACTTC.

In DNA, the CDR3 is TGTGCCAGCAGCTTATCAGGGACTTACTATGGCTACACCTTC. Amino acid sequence: CASSLSGTYYGYTF. The rearrangement joins TRBV11-2 to TRBJ1-2; a possible D gene is TRBD1 (5 bases). Germline CDR1 SGHAT, CDR2 FQNNGV. CDR3 length equals 14 residues. The V gene lost 2 bases and the J gene lost 3 bases, with 10 bases spanning the gap.

This chain joins TRBV4-2 and TRBJ2-3; no clear D gene. Germline assignment: CDR1 LGHNA and CDR2 YNFKEQ. With 0 bases removed from V and 2 bases from J, the gap between germline ends came to 9 bases. The CDR3 spans 15 residues. The CDR3 coding sequence is TGTGCCAGCAGCCAAGATGGCGCGGCCACAGATACGCAGTATTTT. The encoded protein is CASSQDGAATDTQYF.

There are a few counts of this clone. The chain couples TRBV28 to TRBJ2-3; perhaps TRBD1 as D (5 bases). This CDR3 region has 12 residues. V was shortened by 3 bases and J by 8 bases, with 9 bases between the two germline ends. Germline CDR1 is MDHEN and CDR2 is SYDVKM. CDR3 loop: CASSLLQGTQYF. DNA of the CDR3: TGTGCCAGCAGTTTGTTGCAGGGTACGCAGTATTTT.

The chain combines TRBV27 with TRBJ2-2, with 14 bases fitting TRBD2. V shed 1 base, J shed 6 bases, and the junction held 7 bases outside the gene matches. This CDR3 region has 18 residues. The germline gives CDR1 MNHEY, CDR2 SMNVEV (reference sequence). The CDR3 here is CASSLLGLAGERAGELFF. CDR3 DNA: TGTGCCAGCAGTTTATTGGGACTAGCGGGAGAAAGGGCCGGGGAGCTGTTTTTT.

V usage is TRBV27 and J usage is TRBJ2-7; TRBD1 matches at 7 bases. From germline, CDR1 is MNHEY and CDR2 SMNVEV (reference sequence). This CDR3 has 14 residues. Losses at the gene ends were 7 bases for V and 0 bases for J; bases not matched to a gene: 6. CDR3 sequence (DNA): TGTGCCAGCACCACGACAGGGAGCTCCTACGAGCAGTACTTC. Encoded protein: CASTTTGSSYEQYF.

This clone appeared a few times. CDR3 sequence (DNA): TGTGCCAGCAGGGACAGGGGGCCTGAGCAGTTCTTC. Its protein product is CASRDRGPEQFF. The chain has TRBV2 and TRBJ2-1; 11 nucleotides agree with TRBD1. The CDR3 totals 12 residues. Germline CDR1 is SNHLY and CDR2 is FYNNEI. After removal of 6 bases from V and 9 bases from J, the junction contained 1 base not matched to a gene.

This clone turned up a few times. The chain joins TRBV5-1 to TRBJ2-1; 12 bases fit TRBD2. V shed 5 bases, J shed 5 bases, and the junction held 2 bases outside the gene matches. This CDR3 has 14 amino acids. Germline assignment: CDR1 SGHRS and CDR2 YFSETQ. The CDR3 DNA reads as TGCGCCAGCAGGGCTAGCGGGGGGGACAATGAGCAGTTCTTC. Translation gives CASRASGGDNEQFF.

With regard to this clone: A junction end diverges from the germline sequence, so it may reflect a read error. The chain recombines TRBV28 with TRBJ1-1; TRBD1 agrees at 11 bases. Per germline, CDR1 MDHEN and CDR2 SYDVKM. The CDR3 is 12 residues long. As DNA, the CDR3 is TGTGCCAGCAGTGGAGGGACAGGGGGGAGGGACTTT. Its protein is CASSGGTGGRDF.

The gene calls are TRBV14 and TRBJ2-1; 7 positions match TRBD2. Germline CDR1 is SGHDN and CDR2 is FVKESK. The CDR3 is 16 residues long. Trimming took 2 bases from V and 5 from J; bases not matched to a gene: 9. The CDR3: CASSQRAGLRNNEQFF. CDR3 coding DNA: TGTGCCAGCAGCCAACGGGCGGGACTACGTAACAATGAGCAGTTCTTC.

This rearrangement joins TRBV7-9 to TRBJ1-2, with unresolved D. Germline CDR1 SEHNR, CDR2 FQNEAQ (reference sequence). V lost 2 bases to trimming and J lost 2 bases, with 12 bases between them. This CDR3 contains 15 residues. The CDR3 nucleotides are TGTGCCAGCAGCTTAAGTACGGGTCAGAACTATGGCTACACCTTC. It codes for CASSLSTGQNYGYTF.

The genes are TRBV10-2 and TRBJ2-1; 7 nucleotides align to TRBD2. Germline V gene data show CDR1 as WSHSY and CDR2 as SAAADI. Losses at the gene ends were 7 bases for V and 5 bases for J; bases not matched to a gene: 14. The CDR3 covers 16 residues. The CDR3 loop is CASTPPSGEDDNEQFF. CDR3 in DNA: TGCGCCAGCACCCCCCCCAGCGGGGAGGATGACAATGAGCAGTTCTTC.

The rearrangement joins TRBV19 to TRBJ1-1; D is ambiguous. The CDR3 runs 15 residues. V lost 3 bases, J lost 3 bases, and 14 bases lay in between. Germline V lookup: CDR1 LNHDA, CDR2 SQIVND (reference sequence). CDR3 nucleotide sequence: TGTGCCAGTAGTATTCCCGGGGAGGGAGACACTGAAGCTTTCTTT. It yields the protein CASSIPGEGDTEAFF.

This clone has only a few counts. The CDR3 reads CASSLLGQGGRYNEQFF. The CDR3 DNA reads TGTGCCAGCAGTTTATTGGGACAGGGAGGAAGATACAATGAGCAGTTCTTC. The chain carries TRBV27 and TRBJ2-1, with 9 bases that match TRBD1. This CDR3 is 17 amino acids long. The V gene end was trimmed by 1 base and the J gene end by 4 bases; junction bases not matched to a gene: 8. The germline V gene has CDR1 MNHEY and CDR2 SMNVEV (reference sequence).